This entry lists 21 T cell receptor beta chains sequenced from one sample in a study of lymphopenia after photon versus proton radiotherapy. Sequencing was performed with immunoSEQ multiplex PCR; in TCRdb, only in-frame clones are kept and a portion is missing. The sample yields around 30,000 clones, about nine tenths seen once. Sample: peripheral blood, taken from a patient treated with photon-based radiotherapy. The receptors here all came from a woman between 50 and 59 years old with pancreatic cancer.

The CDR3 DNA reads TGCGCCAGCAGCCACCCTAGGTCCAGCGGGAGGTTCTGGGGGCCAGAGACCCAGTACTTC. Its translation: CASSHPRSSGRFWGPETQYF. The rearrangement links TRBV4-3 to TRBJ2-5, with 9 bases fitting TRBD2. CDR1 is LGHNA, CDR2 YSLEER, per germline. J gave up 4 bases and V 3 bases, and 21 bases lay outside the gene matches. The CDR3 has 20 amino acids.

The rearrangement joins TRBV5-1 to TRBJ2-5, with no clear D. V was shortened by 6 bases and J by 1 base, with 10 bases between the two germline ends. The length of the CDR3 is 13 residues. Germline CDR1 reads SGHRS; CDR2 reads YFSETQ. The CDR3 DNA follows: TGCGCCAGCACGCCCGGGCCCCAAGAGACCCAGTACTTC. It codes for CASTPGPQETQYF. Looking up the rest from reference TRBV5-1 and TRBJ2-5 gives the full variable domain: KAGVTQTPRYLIKTRGQQVTLSCSPISGHRSVSWYQQTPGQGLQFLFEYFSETQRNKGNFPGRFSGRQFSNSRSEMNVSTLELGDSALYLCASTPGPQETQYFGPGTRLLVL.

The chain has TRBV5-1 and TRBJ1-4; 9 positions match TRBD1. In germline, CDR1 is SGHRS, CDR2 YFSETQ. The V segment lost 1 base and the J segment 7 bases; nucleotides outside the gene matches: 5. The CDR3 contains 15 residues. The CDR3 region is CASSLTTGGGEKLFF. The CDR3 DNA reads as TGCGCCAGCAGCTTGACGACAGGGGGAGGTGAAAAACTGTTTTTT. Together with reference TRBV5-1 and TRBJ1-4, the CDR3 gives the full variable domain: KAGVTQTPRYLIKTRGQQVTLSCSPISGHRSVSWYQQTPGQGLQFLFEYFSETQRNKGNFPGRFSGRQFSNSRSEMNVSTLELGDSALYLCASSLTTGGGEKLFFGSGTQLSVL.

CDR3 residues: CASSLSGASTDTQYF. DNA for the CDR3: TGTGCCAGCAGCTTGAGCGGCGCGAGCACAGATACGCAGTATTTT. The chain uses TRBV5-4 and TRBJ2-3, with D maybe TRBD2 (5 bases). CDR3 length: 15 residues. Germline V lookup: CDR1 SGHNT, CDR2 YYREEE (reference sequence). V lost 1 base and J lost 0, with 9 bases in between.

The J gene is TRBJ1-4, the V gene TRBV6-5; D perhaps matches TRBD1 (5 bases). Trimming took off 3 bases at V and 9 bases at J, with 17 bases between the two ends. CDR1 MNHEY and CDR2 SVGAGI come from the germline V gene. CDR3 length: 15 residues. The DNA for the CDR3 is TGTGCCAGCAGTTATTCTGGGGCCAGGAGGAAAAAACTGTTTTTT. Its protein product is CASSYSGARRKKLFF.

The rearrangement links TRBV27 to TRBJ2-5; the match to TRBD1 covers 8 bases. Germline-derived CDR1 and CDR2 are MNHEY and SMNVEV (reference sequence). V was pared by 4 bases and J by 2 bases, with 3 bases of the junction left unmatched. The CDR3 runs 14 residues. The CDR3 nucleotides read TGTGCCAGCAGTTCCTGGACAGGGCAAGAGACCCAGTACTTC. This encodes CASSSWTGQETQYF.

The chain uses TRBV27 and TRBJ2-1, with 9 bases that match TRBD1. Trimming removed 8 bases from V and 5 bases from J; junction bases left unmatched: 7. The CDR3 consists of 14 residues. Germline loops: CDR1 MNHEY, CDR2 SMNVEV (reference sequence). The CDR3 coding sequence is TGTGCCAGCTCTAGGGGACAGGGCAACAATGAGCAGTTCTTC. This sequence encodes CASSRGQGNNEQFF.

V gene TRBV18 combines with J gene TRBJ1-1; D gene uncertain. This CDR3 has 14 residues. V lost 4 bases and J lost 2, with 11 bases in between. In germline, CDR1 is KGHSH, CDR2 LQKENI. Written as DNA, the CDR3 is TGTGCCAGCTCACTCGCGACACTAAACACTGAAGCTTTCTTT. It is translated as CASSLATLNTEAFF.

The chain employs TRBV27 and TRBJ1-4; tentatively, D is TRBD1 (5 bases). The CDR3 contains 11 residues. Germline V CDR1 and CDR2: MNHEY, SMNVEV (reference sequence). V was shortened by 10 bases and J by 8 bases, with 11 bases between the two germline ends. The CDR3 loop is CATFGGEKLFF. The CDR3 DNA sequence: TGTGCCACCTTTGGGGGGGAAAAACTGTTTTTT.

This sequence joins TRBV9 and TRBJ2-6; 7 bases are shared with TRBD2. Trimming cost V 4 bases and J 0 bases; bases outside gene matches: 7. The CDR3 sequence is 17 residues long. Germline CDR1 and CDR2: SGDLS and YYNGEE. The CDR3 loop is CASSLPGGGSGANVLTF. The CDR3 DNA reads TGTGCCAGCAGCCTGCCGGGCGGGGGCTCTGGGGCCAACGTCCTGACTTTC.

A few counts support this clone. The genes are TRBV27 and TRBJ2-2, with no clear D. The length of the CDR3 is 12 residues. The germline gives CDR1 MNHEY, CDR2 SMNVEV (reference sequence). V was clipped by 3 bases and J by 5 bases, with 4 bases between them. CDR3 DNA: TGTGCCAGCAGTTTGCAAACCGGGGAGCTGTTTTTT. Translating it yields CASSLQTGELFF.

This clone was observed a few times. The V and J genes are TRBV6-4 and TRBJ2-6, with unresolved D. Deletions cut 2 bases from V and 0 bases from J, with 2 bases between. CDR3 length: 14 residues. In germline, CDR1 is MRHNA, CDR2 SNTAGT. CDR3 DNA sequence: TGTGCCAGCAGTGACAACTCTGGGGCCAACGTCCTGACTTTC. It encodes CASSDNSGANVLTF.

The V call is TRBV28, the J call TRBJ2-2; D is perhaps TRBD2 (5 bases). The V gene lost 2 bases and the J gene lost 6 bases, with 7 bases spanning the gap. CDR1 is MDHEN, CDR2 SYDVKM, per germline. This CDR3 comprises 13 residues. In nucleotides, the CDR3 is TGTGCCAGCAGTTTAGCGGGCGCCGGGGAGCTGTTTTTT. Its protein is CASSLAGAGELFF.

V and J are TRBV4-3 and TRBJ1-1, with D maybe TRBD1 (5 bases). The germline CDR1 and CDR2 sequences are LGHNA and YSLEER. The CDR3 is 19 residues long. Trimming removed 1 base at V and 2 bases at J, with 23 bases between. The CDR3 loop is CASSQVHRGPEGSNTEAFF. CDR3 coding DNA: TGCGCCAGCAGCCAAGTTCATAGGGGCCCGGAAGGGTCAAACACTGAAGCTTTCTTT.

V is TRBV4-3 and J is TRBJ2-1; D perhaps matches TRBD1 (6 bases). Trimming stripped 0 bases from V and 2 bases from J, with 8 bases between. Looked up from germline, CDR1 is LGHNA and CDR2 is YSLEER. The CDR3 covers 15 residues. Here the CDR3 DNA reads TGCGCCAGCAGCCAAGACAGGGGTACCTACAATGAGCAGTTCTTC. Translated, it gives CASSQDRGTYNEQFF.

V and J are TRBV19 and TRBJ2-2; 10 nucleotides agree with TRBD2. Germline V gene lookup returns CDR1 LNHDA and CDR2 SQIVND (reference sequence). J was trimmed by 3 bases and V by 4 bases; bases with no gene match: 14. The CDR3 contains 19 residues. CDR3 sequence (DNA): TGTGCCAGTAGTAAGGCTCTTCGGGCTAGCGGGAGCTACACCGGGGAGCTGTTTTTT. Its translation is CASSKALRASGSYTGELFF.

DNA for the CDR3: TGTGCCAGTCCTATATTGGGCGGGAGGGCGGACACCGGGGAGCTGTTTTTT. Encoded protein: CASPILGGRADTGELFF. This rearrangement joins TRBV19 to TRBJ2-2; TRBD2 matches at 9 bases. J was trimmed by 3 bases and V by 8 bases; bases with no gene match: 13. CDR1 and CDR2 from the germline V gene are LNHDA and SQIVND (reference sequence). This CDR3 is built from 17 residues.

J is TRBJ2-3 and V is TRBV19; 12 positions agree with TRBD2. This CDR3 spans 15 amino acids. Per the germline V gene, CDR1 is LNHDA and CDR2 is SQIVND (reference sequence). V trimming: 5 bases; J trimming: 3 bases; junction bases outside the gene matches: 3. The CDR3 reads CASSSLAGGTDTQYF. CDR3 nucleotide sequence: TGTGCCAGTAGTTCACTAGCGGGAGGAACAGATACGCAGTATTTT. The variable domain in full, completed from reference TRBV19 and TRBJ2-3, reads DGGITQSPKYLFRKEGQNVTLSCEQNLNHDAMYWYRQDPGQGLRLIYYSQIVNDFQKGDIAEGYSVSREKKESFPLTVTSAQKNPTAFYLCASSSLAGGTDTQYFGPGTRLTVL.

For the CDR3, the DNA is TGTGCCAGCAGTTACCCCGGGCAGCAGAGTTACGAGCAGTACTTC. Its protein is CASSYPGQQSYEQYF. The gene calls are TRBV28 and TRBJ2-7; no definite D call. With 4 bases removed from V and 4 bases from J, the gap between germline ends came to 17 bases. The germline V gene has CDR1 MDHEN and CDR2 SYDVKM. This CDR3 comprises 15 residues.

V usage is TRBV5-4 and J usage is TRBJ2-7, with D tentatively TRBD2 (5 bases). This CDR3 comprises 14 residues. Trimming took 3 bases from V and 1 from J, leaving 11 bases between them. Germline-derived CDR1 and CDR2 are SGHNT and YYREEE (reference sequence). The CDR3 DNA sequence: TGTGCCAGCAGCTCCCGACTAAATTCCTACGAGCAGTACTTC. Translating gives CASSSRLNSYEQYF.

This rearrangement joins TRBV7-2 to TRBJ2-1; 7 nucleotides align to TRBD2. The germline gives CDR1 SGHTA, CDR2 FQGNSA. The CDR3 consists of 15 residues. Losses at the gene ends were 4 bases for V and 4 bases for J; bases not matched to a gene: 7. The CDR3 region is CASSSGRALYNEQFF. Written as DNA, the CDR3 is TGTGCCAGCAGCTCGGGGAGGGCCCTATACAATGAGCAGTTCTTC.